This T cell receptor (beta chain) is from a study of blood T cell repertoires in COVID-19. The CDR3 has 17 amino acids. J lost 0 bases, V lost 4 bases, and 7 bases had no gene match. The germline V gene has CDR1 SGHRS and CDR2 YFSETQ. This table comes from immunoSEQ multiplex PCR, and its TCRdb copy is limited to in-frame clones, with some not included. The table has under 300,000 clones, nearly 90% seen once; the top ten hold 0.65% to 0.9%. The clonotype originates from a woman aged 25 to 39 with acute or convalescent COVID-19. The rearrangement links TRBV5-1 to TRBJ2-6, with TRBD1 matching over 7 bases. The specimen sequenced was peripheral blood. The CDR3 reads CASSLWTGSSGANVLTF. DNA for the CDR3: TGCGCCAGCAGCCTATGGACAGGTAGCTCTGGGGCCAACGTCCTGACTTTC.